Below are 15 T cell receptor beta chains sequenced from a single sample in a study of tumor-infiltrating lymphocytes in localized non-small cell lung cancer. Measured with immunoSEQ multiplex PCR; TCRdb has only the in-frame clones, and not every one. The sample includes 9,500 to 10,000 clones, less than 75% of them seen just once. What was sequenced was lung tumor tissue. These receptors were obtained from a human donor with non-small cell lung cancer.

There are a few counts of this clone. The CDR3 DNA reads as TGTGCCAGCAGTTTCGACAGGGACACTGAAGCTTTCTTT. Its protein product is CASSFDRDTEAFF. This chain links TRBV6-1 with TRBJ1-1; 7 nucleotides agree with TRBD1. This CDR3 is built from 13 residues. V trimming: 5 bases; J trimming: 3 bases; junction bases outside the gene matches: 3. Per germline, CDR1 MNHNS and CDR2 SASEGT.

The chain is built from TRBV6-5 and TRBJ1-1; 8 nucleotides align to TRBD1. This CDR3 spans 14 amino acids. Looked up from germline, CDR1 is MNHEY and CDR2 is SVGAGI. V trimming: 0 bases; J trimming: 6 bases; junction bases outside the gene matches: 3. CDR3 sequence reads: CASSYSPDRAEAFF. The CDR3 DNA follows: TGTGCCAGCAGTTACTCTCCGGACAGGGCTGAAGCTTTCTTT.

This chain's CDR3 is CASSLELQETQYF. For the CDR3, the DNA is TGTGCCAGCAGCTTAGAACTACAAGAGACCCAGTACTTC. The V gene is TRBV7-2, the J gene TRBJ2-5; D call uncertain. V was trimmed by 1 base and J by 2 bases, leaving 5 bases between them. The CDR3 is made up of 13 amino acids. The germline gives CDR1 SGHTA, CDR2 FQGNSA.

V gene TRBV29-1 combines with J gene TRBJ1-1; tentative D call: TRBD1 (6 bases). CDR1 is SQVTM and CDR2 is ANQGSEA in the germline V gene. The CDR3 loop spans 12 amino acids. Trimming pared 7 bases from V and 4 bases from J, leaving 13 bases between. CDR3 residues: CSGAWGATEAFF. DNA for the CDR3: TGCAGCGGTGCTTGGGGGGCCACTGAAGCTTTCTTT.

The CDR3 DNA is TGTGCCAGCTCACTTTCTGAGTTCTCTGGAAACACCATATATTTT. Amino acid sequence: CASSLSEFSGNTIYF. The V and J genes are TRBV18 and TRBJ1-3; D is ambiguous. Germline CDR1 and CDR2: KGHSH and LQKENI. Trimming shortened V by 4 bases and J by 0 bases, and 10 bases separated the two germline ends. The CDR3 loop spans 15 amino acids.

The rearrangement joins TRBV9 to TRBJ2-3; no reliable D call. From germline, CDR1 is SGDLS and CDR2 YYNGEE. V lost 4 bases to trimming and J lost 6 bases, with 21 bases between them. The CDR3 loop spans 16 amino acids. CDR3 protein: CASSHRSSTGRDTQYF. CDR3 nucleotides: TGTGCCAGCAGCCATCGAAGCTCGACGGGTAGGGATACGCAGTATTTT. Variable domain in full (rest from reference TRBV9 and TRBJ2-3): DSGVTQTPKHLITATGQRVTLRCSPRSGDLSVYWYQQSLDQGLQFLIQYYNGEERAKGNILERFSAQQFPDLHSELNLSSLELGDSALYFCASSHRSSTGRDTQYFGPGTRLTVL.

V and J are TRBV5-1 and TRBJ2-7; 11 bases are a match to TRBD2. The J segment lost 1 base and the V segment lost 3 bases, leaving 3 bases of the junction unmatched. The CDR3 consists of 15 residues. CDR1 and CDR2 (germline): SGHRS, YFSETQ. The CDR3 protein is CASSSTSGGSYEQYF. CDR3 DNA sequence: TGCGCCAGCAGCTCAACTAGCGGGGGTTCCTACGAGCAGTACTTC.

This clone showed up just a few times. This chain connects TRBV5-1 to TRBJ1-1; TRBD1 agrees at 9 bases. The ends lost 1 base at V and 3 bases at J; junction bases unmatched: 7. This CDR3 has 16 residues. Germline-derived CDR1 and CDR2 are SGHRS and YFSETQ. This chain's CDR3 is CASSLLEGQGDTEAFF. The CDR3, as DNA: TGCGCCAGCAGCTTGCTTGAGGGACAGGGTGACACTGAAGCTTTCTTT.

The chain recombines TRBV4-2 with TRBJ2-2; perhaps TRBD1 as D (5 bases). CDR1 is LGHNA and CDR2 is YNFKEQ in the germline V gene. The CDR3 is made up of 14 amino acids. With 0 bases removed from V and 6 bases from J, the gap between germline ends came to 8 bases. The DNA of the CDR3 is TGTGCCAGCAGCCAAGAGGGGCCGGCCGGGGAGCTGTTTTTT. Its translation is CASSQEGPAGELFF.

The chain recombines TRBV10-3 with TRBJ2-1; 7 nucleotides align to TRBD2. This CDR3 spans 14 amino acids. Germline V gene lookup returns CDR1 ENHRY and CDR2 SYGVKD. With V trimmed by 10 bases and J by 7 bases, 13 bases remained unmatched. DNA of the CDR3: TGTGCCACCCGACCCGGGACTAATTTAAATGAGCAGTTCTTC. Protein: CATRPGTNLNEQFF.

This rearrangement joins TRBV4-1 to TRBJ2-5; perhaps TRBD1 as D (6 bases). The V gene's germline CDR1 is MGHRA and CDR2 YSYEKL. The CDR3 runs to 14 residues. The V end was cut by 4 bases, the J end by 5 bases, with 14 bases between. DNA for the CDR3: TGCGCCAGCAGCCGGGCAGGGGCAGGGGAGACCCAGTACTTC. Translation gives CASSRAGAGETQYF.

This clone was seen a handful of times. The rearrangement joins TRBV6-1 to TRBJ2-3; D is uncertain. This CDR3 is 17 amino acids long. The germline CDR1 and CDR2 sequences are MNHNS and SASEGT. V lost 1 base, J lost 3 bases, and 17 bases lay in between. The CDR3 loop reads CASSEDMWKGSTDTQYF. CDR3 nucleotide sequence: TGTGCCAGCAGTGAAGATATGTGGAAAGGCTCTACAGATACGCAGTATTTT.

This clone was recorded a few times. The gene calls are TRBV11-2 and TRBJ1-4, with D unclear. CDR3 size: 16 residues. V gave up 4 bases and J gave up 0 bases, with 12 bases separating them. Germline-derived CDR1 and CDR2 are SGHAT and FQNNGV. DNA for the CDR3: TGTGCCAGCAGCTCCCGCCTTTCTGCAACTAATGAAAAACTGTTTTTT. This encodes CASSSRLSATNEKLFF.

The V and J genes are TRBV14 and TRBJ2-5, with a possible D match to TRBD1 (5 bases). Germline V gene lookup returns CDR1 SGHDN and CDR2 FVKESK. The CDR3 is made up of 15 amino acids. The germline V and J ends were trimmed by 4 bases and 1 base, with 13 bases remaining between them. The CDR3 loop is CASSRRQYLQETQYF. CDR3 bases: TGTGCCAGCAGCCGCAGACAGTATCTCCAAGAGACCCAGTACTTC.

The gene calls are TRBV29-1 and TRBJ1-2; D remains ambiguous. V was clipped by 0 bases and J by 2 bases, with 13 bases between them. Germline-derived CDR1 and CDR2 are SQVTM and ANQGSEA. This CDR3 region has 15 residues. CDR3 DNA sequence: TGCAGCGTTGAAGAGCTACCCGGAGTCAACTATGGCTACACCTTC. Amino acids: CSVEELPGVNYGYTF.